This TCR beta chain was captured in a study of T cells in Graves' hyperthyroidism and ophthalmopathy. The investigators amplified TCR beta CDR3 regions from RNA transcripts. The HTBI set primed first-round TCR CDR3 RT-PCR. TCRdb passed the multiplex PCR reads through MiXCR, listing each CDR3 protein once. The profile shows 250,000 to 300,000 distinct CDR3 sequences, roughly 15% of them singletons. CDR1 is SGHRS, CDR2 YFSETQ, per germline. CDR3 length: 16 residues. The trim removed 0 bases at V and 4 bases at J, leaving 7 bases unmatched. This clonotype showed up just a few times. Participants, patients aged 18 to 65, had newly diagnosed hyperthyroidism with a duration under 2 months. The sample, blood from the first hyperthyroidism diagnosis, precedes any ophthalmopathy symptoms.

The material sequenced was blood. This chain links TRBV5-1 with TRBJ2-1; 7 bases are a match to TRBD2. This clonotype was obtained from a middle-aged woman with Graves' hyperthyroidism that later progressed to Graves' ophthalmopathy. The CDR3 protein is CASSLGEGFRYNEQFF. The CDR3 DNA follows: TGCGCCAGCAGCTTGGGGGAGGGATTCCGGTACAATGAGCAGTTCTTC.